Shown below are 17 T cell receptor beta chains from a single sample sequenced in a study of CD8 T cells in ankylosing spondylitis (dated by TCRdb to between 2016 and 2019). Library generation was performed with 5' RACE. Sequenced on an Illumina HiSeq 2500. TCRdb reanalyzed the raw reads on its own, using fastp at Q25 for trimming and MiXCR for clone calling, and kept in-frame beta chains. When rows share a CDR3 protein, they turn into one entry using the most common DNA and genes. The sample data list 250,000 to 350,000 distinct CDR3 sequences, and around 20% of these were observed just once. The ten largest clones add up to under 8.5% of the sample. The sample comprised blood, either unsorted or a sorted T cell fraction (not recorded which). All receptors come from a male donor with ankylosing spondylitis or in good health (not recorded which).

The gene calls are TRBV20-1 and TRBJ2-3; 7 bases are shared with TRBD2. Germline CDR1 and CDR2: DFQATT and SNEGSKA (reference sequence). Trimming took 0 bases from V and 2 from J; bases not matched to a gene: 20. The CDR3 is 20 amino acids. CDR3 DNA: TGCAGTGCTAGAGATAGGCGACTGGCGGGAGATAGGTATTTCACAGATACGCAGTATTTT. This sequence encodes CSARDRRLAGDRYFTDTQYF.

This clonotype has only a few counts. The chain combines TRBV12-3 or TRBV12-4 with TRBJ1-5; D is perhaps TRBD1 (6 bases). The CDR3 contains 15 residues. V was shortened by 6 bases and J by 4 bases, with 16 bases between the two germline ends. CDR3 loop: CASSPGDSVNQPQHF. CDR3 sequence (DNA): TGTGCCAGCAGCCCAGGGGACTCGGTTAATCAGCCCCAGCATTTT.

This clonotype was observed a handful of times. The rearrangement joins TRBV4-2 to TRBJ1-5; 10 bases line up with TRBD1. The junction had 7 bases not matched to a gene; V was cut back by 1 base and J by 4 bases. CDR3 length: 17 residues. CDR1 and CDR2 from the germline V gene are LGHNA and YNFKEQ. The CDR3 is CASSQAGRDRGNQPQHF. In DNA, the CDR3 is TGTGCCAGCAGCCAAGCAGGGCGGGACAGGGGTAATCAGCCCCAGCATTTT.

This clonotype was counted only a few times. This chain uses TRBV12-1 with TRBJ2-7; the table calls TRBD1, which could not be checked here. TRBV12-1 is assigned pseudogene status. The CDR3 runs 16 residues. The CDR3, as DNA: TGTGCCACCCCCCTAGGCTTGATCCATACCAAATACGAGCAGTACGTC. Protein product: CATPLGLIHTKYEQYV.

The genes are TRBV10-3 and TRBJ1-5; tentative D call: TRBD1 (5 bases). This CDR3 has 15 residues. Trimming left V 4 bases short and J 0 bases short, with 10 bases between. The germline gives CDR1 ENHRY, CDR2 SYGVKD. CDR3 DNA sequence: TGTGCCATCAGTGTGGGGGGGAATAGCAATCAGCCCCAGCATTTT. This gives the protein CAISVGGNSNQPQHF.

This clonotype appeared a few times. The chain has TRBV9 and TRBJ2-6; D unresolved. Germline CDR1 is SGDLS and CDR2 is YYNGEE. The CDR3 is 14 amino acids. Deletions cut 2 bases from V and 0 bases from J, with 3 bases between. CDR3 DNA sequence: TGTGCCAGCAGCGTGAGCTCTGGGGCCAACGTCCTGACTTTC. It is translated as CASSVSSGANVLTF.

This clonotype occurred a few times. This chain joins TRBV12-3 or TRBV12-4 and TRBJ1-4; D ambiguous. Trimming removed 6 bases from V and 8 bases from J, with 16 bases in between. This CDR3 has 14 residues. The CDR3 DNA reads TGTGCCAGCAGCTCTAACCTTCCAAGGGAAAAACTGTTTTTT. It yields the protein CASSSNLPREKLFF.

Concerning this clonotype itself: Since the CDR3 does not end with the conserved phenylalanine or tryptophan, this likely comes from a read error. This sequence joins TRBV20-1 and TRBJ2-5; D may be TRBD1 (5 bases). CDR3 size: 14 residues. Deletions cut 6 bases from V and 2 bases from J, with 16 bases between. Germline loops: CDR1 DFQATT, CDR2 SNEGSKA (reference sequence). The CDR3 DNA reads as TGCAGTGCACTAAGGGCCCAGGGACAAGAGACCCAGTACTCC. Translating gives CSALRAQGQETQYS.

The rearrangement joins TRBV7-6 to TRBJ2-4; D may correspond to TRBD1 or TRBD2 (5 bases each). From germline, CDR1 is SGHVS and CDR2 FNYEAQ. The V end was cut by 3 bases, the J end by 3 bases, with 9 bases between. The CDR3 sequence is 14 residues long. CDR3 nucleotides: TGTGCCAGCAGCTTCGGGGCTGGCAAAAACATTCAGTACTTC. The encoded protein is CASSFGAGKNIQYF. The full variable domain, completed using reference TRBV7-6 and TRBJ2-4, is GAGVSQSPRYKVTKRGQDVALRCDPISGHVSLYWYRQALGQGPEFLTYFNYEAQQDKSGLPNDRFSAERPEGSISTLTIQRTEQRDSAMYRCASSFGAGKNIQYFGAGTRLSVL.

The V gene is TRBV7-8, the J gene TRBJ2-3; 8 bases are a match to TRBD2. Trimming took 1 base from V and 2 from J; bases not matched to a gene: 2. Per the germline V gene, CDR1 is SGHVS and CDR2 is FQNEAQ. The length of the CDR3 is 15 residues. The CDR3 region is CASSLGRGDTDTQYF. CDR3 in DNA: TGTGCCAGCAGCTTAGGGCGGGGGGACACAGATACGCAGTATTTT.

This clonotype was found many times. The J gene is TRBJ2-3, the V gene TRBV5-1; a weak D match, TRBD1 (6 bases). The CDR3 runs to 14 residues. Trimming removed 2 bases from V and 5 bases from J, with 12 bases in between. Germline V gene sequence: CDR1 SGHRS, CDR2 YFSETQ. This CDR3 reads CASSLQGFQDTQYF. For the CDR3, the DNA is TGCGCCAGCAGCTTACAGGGATTTCAAGATACGCAGTATTTT. Combining the CDR3 with reference TRBV5-1 and TRBJ2-3 gives the whole variable domain KAGVTQTPRYLIKTRGQQVTLSCSPISGHRSVSWYQQTPGQGLQFLFEYFSETQRNKGNFPGRFSGRQFSNSRSEMNVSTLELGDSALYLCASSLQGFQDTQYFGPGTRLTVL.

CDR3 nucleotides: TGCAGTGCTAGAACCGGGGGACTGTTTTTT. Its translation: CSARTGGLFF. The genes are TRBV20-1 and TRBJ1-4; tentative D call: TRBD1 (5 bases). Trimming took 2 bases from V and 13 from J, leaving 8 bases between them. The CDR3 totals 10 residues. In germline, CDR1 is DFQATT, CDR2 SNEGSKA (reference sequence).

This clonotype has just a few counts. The chain couples TRBV20-1 to TRBJ1-5; 7 positions match TRBD1. The CDR3 contains 13 residues. V shed 2 bases and J 7 bases; nucleotides not matched to a gene: 5. The germline gives CDR1 DFQATT, CDR2 SNEGSKA (reference sequence). CDR3 sequence (DNA): TGCAGTGCTAGAAAACAGGGGAGGCAGCCCCAGCATTTT. Its protein is CSARKQGRQPQHF.

This clonotype was detected many times. The V gene is TRBV6-1, the J gene TRBJ1-2, with TRBD1 identical over 8 bases. The V gene's germline CDR1 is MNHNS and CDR2 SASEGT. V shed 6 bases and J 6 bases; nucleotides not matched to a gene: 6. The CDR3 is 13 amino acids. The CDR3 sequence is CASSPGQGDGYTF. CDR3 DNA sequence: TGTGCCAGCAGCCCCGGACAGGGAGATGGCTACACCTTC.

This clonotype has more than one count but fewer than ten. This chain joins TRBV9 and TRBJ2-3; the D gene is possibly TRBD2 (5 bases). Germline V gene data show CDR1 as SGDLS and CDR2 as YYNGEE. The CDR3 sequence is 13 residues long. Trimming removed 1 base at V and 6 bases at J, with 9 bases between. CDR3 bases: TGTGCCAGCAGCGTAACCGGGGAGGATACGCAGTATTTT. It translates to CASSVTGEDTQYF.

Ten or more counts support this clonotype. The chain has TRBV29-1 and TRBJ2-2; D unresolved. The CDR3 extends over 15 amino acids. V shed 1 base and J shed 7 bases, with 16 bases lying between them. Germline-derived CDR1 and CDR2 are SQVTM and ANQGSEA. CDR3 loop: CSVEVGSRWSGELFF. CDR3 DNA sequence: TGCAGCGTTGAAGTTGGGTCGCGGTGGAGCGGGGAGCTGTTTTTT.

The table lists this clonotype with a few counts. CDR3 loop: CASSLATLAGGWDSYNEQFF. CDR3 nucleotide sequence: TGCGCCAGCAGCTTGGCCACACTAGCGGGAGGCTGGGATTCCTACAATGAGCAGTTCTTC. The chain couples TRBV5-1 to TRBJ2-1, with 12 bases lining up with TRBD2. This CDR3 has 20 residues. Per germline, CDR1 SGHRS and CDR2 YFSETQ. With V trimmed by 0 bases and J by 1 base, 11 bases remained unmatched.